This TCR beta chain was identified during a study of T cells in Graves' hyperthyroidism and ophthalmopathy. V lost 6 bases and J 7 bases, leaving 22 bases between the germline ends. This CDR3 is built from 16 residues. CDR1 KGHSH and CDR2 LQKENI come from the germline V gene. The source material, RNA transcripts, was used to amplify TCR beta CDR3 regions. First-round RT-PCR targeting the TCR CDR3 was performed with the HTBI primer set. In TCRdb, the multiplex PCR reads were re-called with MiXCR into one record per CDR3 protein. The table shows a few hundred thousand distinct CDR3 sequences, with approximately 16% occurring only once.

This receptor was taken from a woman in her 40s with Graves' ophthalmopathy. The specimen sequenced was blood. The rearrangement uses TRBV18 and TRBJ2-1; a weak D match, TRBD2 (6 bases). The CDR3 region is CASSRNRDVGTNEQFF. In nucleotides, the CDR3 is TGTGCCAGCTCCCGCAACCGGGACGTTGGGACTAATGAGCAGTTCTTC.